This entry concerns a single TCR beta chain. No cognate antigen has been identified for it. Per-base quality was not reported, and no clone a single base away is much larger than it. The method behind the library was the immunoSEQ multiplex PCR assay. RNA was extracted from all samples and reverse transcribed into cDNA, which served as template for TCR sequencing. SuperScript III was used for first-strand cDNA synthesis, primed with a 2:1 mix of oligo-dT and random hexamers. Amplification bias was assessed with a synthetic immune receptor repertoire, and residual bias was removed computationally. The source study handled its data this way. Raw reads were preprocessed to remove errors, and CDR3 was defined according to IMGT conventions as the region from the conserved cysteine to phenylalanine. Clonality was calculated as 1 minus Shannon entropy normalized by log2 of the number of productive unique TCRs. CD4 or CD8 identity of scalp clones was inferred by cross-referencing scalp TCRbeta sequences with sorted blood CD4 and CD8 repertoires. Sourced from immuneACCESS, this table was stored by TCRdb with only in-frame sequences that have V and J called. A share of the clones is absent; for the studies checked, an unresolved V gene accounts for under half, and the remainder has no known explanation. That table supplies the V and J calls and clone size; D and trimming were determined from the DNA. The sample includes more than 150,000 clones, with 45% to 55% observed a single time. The ten largest clones capture approximately 19% of the sample.

The data derive from a study of CD8+ T cells in alopecia areata (dated by TCRdb to the late 2010s). Broadly, across the study: Treated patients were enrolled in an open-label pilot trial of oral tofacitinib at 5 to 10 mg twice daily for moderate-to-severe alopecia areata. Tofacitinib was administered for 6 to 18 months, and 6 months of follow-up off drug were then conducted to assess delayed response and recurrence. The study used high-throughput TCRbeta sequencing to examine T cell clonal expansion in alopecia areata, in both the C3H/HeJ mouse model and human patients. On the human side, TCRbeta sequencing was run on scalp tissue and on sorted CD4+ and CD8+ peripheral blood T cells from healthy controls and from alopecia areata patients with either patchy or totalis/universalis disease. Tofacitinib-treated patients had biopsies at baseline and at 4 and 24 weeks of treatment, with a later scalp biopsy in several patients. Clonality in the scalp was compared among normal scalp (n=4), patchy alopecia areata scalp (n=8), and alopecia totalis/universalis scalp (n=8). RNA was obtained with the PAXgene miRNA kit for fixed scalp, the miRNeasy kit for PBMCs, and the RNeasy kit for mouse skin. TCRbeta CDR3 regions were amplified by immunoSEQ multiplex PCR with 35 Vbeta forward and 13 Jbeta reverse primers. Results the study describes overall, beyond this receptor: Higher clonality and more expanded CD8+ clones were observed in lesional scalp than in normal scalp, particularly in alopecia totalis/universalis, a finding suggestive of antigenic drive. Compared with mice, TCR sequences shared between patients were less clear, possibly partly because of HLA diversity across the patient population. Scalp TCR repertoire analysis is complicated because resident alphabeta T cells in normal human skin are also sequenced, whereas mouse skin is dominated by gammadelta T cells.

The sample's time point, from its label and the paper: baseline before oral tofacitinib. Lesional scalp punch biopsies and peripheral blood were collected from alopecia areata patients. After PBMCs were isolated by density centrifugation and stained for CD3, CD4 and CD8, a FACSAria was used to sort CD4+ and CD8+ T cells. From the cysteine through the phenylalanine, the CDR3 covers 19 amino acids. Here the CDR3 DNA is all that survives: 57 bases in frame from base 1. Via the germline V gene, CDR1 is SGHRS and CDR2 YFSETQ. Relative to germline, V is missing 4 bases and J is missing 4 bases, with 15 bases of the junction outside any gene match.

This specimen consisted of CD8+ T cells sorted from blood, obtained at week 0. The chain is encoded by TRBV5-1 joined to TRBJ2-1; 12 central nucleotides agree with TRBD1. The receptor comes from a human donor with alopecia areata. The DNA sequence reads TGCGCCAGCAGCGCCCCGGGACAGGGGGCAATACAGGATTACAATGAGCAGTTCTTC. It codes for CASSAPGQGAIQDYNEQFF.